The T cell receptor beta chain under discussion was sequenced for a study of blood T cell repertoires in COVID-19. Study information: There were acute and convalescent COVID-19 samples, and they came from the United States, Italy and Spain. Sample material is recorded as cDNA or gDNA derived from T cells, B-cell-depleted T cells, or PBMCs.

Original processing methods: Scientists estimated how many nucleated cells there were by amplifying reference gene primers. The table came from immunoSEQ multiplex PCR; TCRdb's copy has only in-frame clones and leaves some out. V and J calls and clone size are those listed in that table; D and trimming were worked out from the DNA. Among around 280,000 clones listed, around 90% were seen once. V was pared by 4 bases and J by 0 bases, with 20 bases between. Per germline, CDR1 MNHNS and CDR2 SASEGT. This CDR3 has 18 amino acids. J is TRBJ2-3 and V is TRBV6-1; D is undetermined. Sequences were obtained from PBMCs or T cells enriched from blood (not recorded which). The clonotype comes from a woman younger than 30 with acute COVID-19. In DNA, the CDR3 is TGTGCCAGCAGTGGAAAGCCCCTCACCGTATCCAGCACAGATACGCAGTATTTT. Encoded protein: CASSGKPLTVSSTDTQYF.